This T cell receptor beta chain was observed in a study of CD8 T cells in ankylosing spondylitis. Germline V gene data show CDR1 as SEHNR and CDR2 as FQNEAQ (reference sequence). The J segment lost 0 bases and the V segment lost 4 bases, leaving 9 bases of the junction unmatched. The CDR3 extends over 17 amino acids. The study's findings and limits: There was a TCR beta motif, made of several highly homologous variants, that appeared characteristic of ankylosing spondylitis blood. Significantly higher representation of disease-linked clones was reported for matched ankylosing spondylitis synovial fluid.

This clonotype was detected only a few times. Its antigen is not identified. Quantitative 5'-RACE with molecular barcodes was used to make the TCR beta libraries. TCRdb re-called the 5' RACE reads through MiXCR, storing one row per CDR3 protein. Counted here are a few hundred thousand distinct CDR3 sequences, under 20% occurring once; the ten biggest clones make up over 1%. This clonotype was sampled from a male donor with ankylosing spondylitis. Sequencing used blood, either unsorted or a sorted T cell fraction (not recorded which). The J gene is TRBJ1-3, the V gene TRBV7-9; TRBD1 agrees at 7 bases. CDR3 nucleotide sequence: TGTGCCAGCAGCTCAGTTGGGGGGGACAGCTCTGGAAACACCATATATTTT. It specifies CASSSVGGDSSGNTIYF. Variable domain in full (rest from reference TRBV7-9 and TRBJ1-3): DTGVSQNPRHKITKRGQNVTFRCDPISEHNRLYWYRQTLGQGPEFLTYFQNEAQLEKSRLLSDRFSAERPKGSFSTLEIQRTEQGDSAMYLCASSSVGGDSSGNTIYFGEGSWLTVV.